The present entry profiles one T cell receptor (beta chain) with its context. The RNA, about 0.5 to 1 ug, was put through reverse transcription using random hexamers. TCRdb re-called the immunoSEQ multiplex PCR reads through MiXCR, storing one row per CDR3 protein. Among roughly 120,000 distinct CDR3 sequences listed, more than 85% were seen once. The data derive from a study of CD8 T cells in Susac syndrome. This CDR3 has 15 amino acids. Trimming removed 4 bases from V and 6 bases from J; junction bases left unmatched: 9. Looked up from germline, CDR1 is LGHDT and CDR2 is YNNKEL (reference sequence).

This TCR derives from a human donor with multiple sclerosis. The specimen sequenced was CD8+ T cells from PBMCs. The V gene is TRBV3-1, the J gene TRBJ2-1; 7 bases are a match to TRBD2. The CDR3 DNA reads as TGTGCCAGCAGCCGCCGGGACTATTCATCCAATGAGCAGTTCTTC. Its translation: CASSRRDYSSNEQFF.